A selection of T cell receptor beta chains follows, all from one sample in a study of T cell repertoires in cytomegalovirus infection. TCRdb used MiXCR to reprocess the reads, holding one entry per CDR3 protein. The sample records approximately 500,000 distinct CDR3 sequences, 16% being singletons. The sample taken for sequencing was CD8+ T cells from PBMCs. These receptor sequences come from a human donor in good health (CMV status not recorded). Some clones in this sample may be carry-over from other donors' samples. Each CDR3 is given with its conserved first and last residue. A D gene is named only where the DNA matches it firmly. Clone sizes are given selectively: once, few, many, or a class where the clone is expanded.

TRBV4-2	.	.	TRBJ1-5	CASSPTYREGGQPQHF	TGTGCCAGCAGCCCCACCTACAGGGAAGGGGGTCAGCCCCAGCATTTT
TRBV4-2	few	.	TRBJ1-4	CASSQNDEKLFF	TGTGCCAGCAGCCAAAATGACGAAAAACTGTTTTTT
TRBV29-1	few	.	TRBJ1-3	CSVEVGEYSGNTIYF	TGCAGCGTTGAAGTGGGGGAATACTCTGGAAACACCATATATTTT
TRBV19	few	.	TRBJ2-7	CASNKGGEQYF	TGTGCCAGTAACAAGGGCGGAGAGCAGTACTTC
TRBV7-9	.	TRBD1	TRBJ2-1	CASSQDRVLEQFF	TGTGCCAGCAGTCAGGACAGGGTTCTTGAGCAGTTCTTC
TRBV19	.	TRBD2	TRBJ2-1	CASTAGGRNEQFF	TGTGCCAGTACGGCGGGAGGGAGGAATGAGCAGTTCTTC
TRBV28	many	TRBD2	TRBJ2-1	CASGTLAGGYNEQFF	TGTGCCAGCGGGACTCTAGCGGGAGGCTACAATGAGCAGTTCTTC
TRBV27	few	TRBD1	TRBJ1-6	CASSLRGTGASSYNSPLHF	TGTGCCAGCAGTTTGAGAGGGACAGGGGCTAGCTCCTATAATTCACCCCTCCACTTT
TRBV11-2	few	.	TRBJ1-2	CASSLGDSSHGYTF	TGTGCCAGCAGCTTAGGCGACAGCTCGCATGGCTACACCTTC
TRBV19	.	TRBD2	TRBJ2-3	CASSKGTIAGDTQYF	TGTGCCAGTAGTAAAGGGACTATCGCGGGGGATACGCAGTATTTT
TRBV7-6	many	.	TRBJ2-7	CASSSTDSYEQYF	TGTGCCAGCAGTTCGACAGATTCCTACGAGCAGTACTTC
TRBV6-2/TRBV6-3	many	.	TRBJ2-2	CASRRMAGPTGELFF	TGTGCCAGCAGACGGATGGCAGGGCCAACCGGGGAGCTGTTTTTT
TRBV20-1	few	.	TRBJ2-1	CSARVRQVAKYNEQFF	TGCAGTGCTAGAGTTAGACAGGTTGCCAAGTACAATGAGCAGTTCTTC
TRBV28	.	TRBD1	TRBJ2-5	CASSTSFPTGEETQYF	TGTGCCAGCAGTACCTCCTTTCCGACAGGGGAAGAGACCCAGTACTTC
TRBV10-3	many	TRBD1	TRBJ2-2	CAITGDRGANTGELFF	TGTGCCATCACCGGAGACAGGGGCGCGAACACCGGGGAGCTGTTTTTT
TRBV11-1	once	.	TRBJ1-2	CASSSNAGRYFYTF	TGTGCCAGCAGCTCGAACGCAGGGAGGTATTTCTACACCTTC
TRBV7-6	.	.	TRBJ2-2	CASSFPSGLGGNTGELFF	TGTGCCAGCAGCTTTCCCTCCGGACTAGGGGGGAACACCGGGGAGCTGTTTTTT
TRBV20-1	few	TRBD1	TRBJ2-2	CSAPKGTGETGELFF	TGCAGTGCTCCGAAGGGGACAGGGGAAACCGGGGAGCTGTTTTTT
TRBV4-2	.	TRBD1	TRBJ2-1	CASSQVLGTEKYDEQFF	TGTGCCAGCAGCCAAGTTCTTGGGACAGAGAAGTACGATGAGCAGTTCTTC
TRBV10-3	many	TRBD2	TRBJ2-1	CAIRSSGNSDEQFF	TGTGCCATCAGATCTAGCGGGAATAGCGATGAGCAGTTCTTC
TRBV27	.	.	TRBJ2-5	CASSLWAGEETQYF	TGTGCCAGCAGTTTATGGGCAGGGGAAGAGACCCAGTACTTC
TRBV7-6	many	.	TRBJ1-1	CASSSERGANTEAFF	TGTGCCAGCAGCTCAGAGCGGGGGGCGAACACTGAAGCTTTCTTT
TRBV7-6	.	.	TRBJ1-2	CASSLEVVAYGYTF	TGTGCCAGCAGCTTAGAAGTTGTTGCGTATGGCTACACCTTC
TRBV27	.	TRBD2	TRBJ2-1	CASSSARGLGTYNEQFF	TGTGCCAGCAGTTCCGCTCGAGGACTAGGCACCTACAATGAGCAGTTCTTC
TRBV28	.	.	TRBJ2-1	CASSLRQFSSYNGQFF	TGTGCCAGCAGCCTGAGACAGTTTAGCTCCTACAATGGGCAGTTCTTC
TRBV7-8	many	.	TRBJ2-7	CASSLAVQVHPREQYF	TGTGCCAGCAGCTTAGCGGTCCAGGTCCACCCTCGCGAGCAGTACTTC
TRBV5-4	.	TRBD2	TRBJ2-1	CASSQGTSGALNEQFF	TGTGCCAGCAGCCAGGGGACTAGCGGGGCTCTCAATGAGCAGTTCTTC
TRBV7-9	many	.	TRBJ1-5	CASSLDGFSNQPQHF	TGTGCCAGCAGCTTAGACGGCTTTAGCAATCAGCCCCAGCATTTT
TRBV7-8	many	TRBD2	TRBJ2-3	CASSRTSGGPADTQYF	TGTGCCAGCAGTCGGACTAGCGGGGGGCCGGCAGATACGCAGTATTTT
TRBV2	few	.	TRBJ2-1	CASSEVEGGKKNEQFF	TGTGCCAGCAGTGAAGTGGAGGGGGGTAAGAAAAATGAGCAGTTCTTC
TRBV7-9	many	TRBD2	TRBJ2-7	CASSPAGGPYEQYF	TGTGCCAGCAGTCCGGCGGGGGGCCCCTACGAGCAGTACTTC
TRBV7-9	many	.	TRBJ1-2	CASSPGRDNYGYTF	TGTGCCAGCAGCCCCGGAAGGGATAACTATGGCTACACCTTC
TRBV28	few	.	TRBJ1-1	CASTGRGGTEAFF	TGTGCCAGCACTGGGCGCGGGGGCACTGAAGCTTTCTTT
TRBV6-2/TRBV6-3	few	TRBD1	TRBJ1-2	CASSPSPGQGRTGYTF	TGTGCCAGCAGCCCCTCCCCCGGACAGGGGAGGACTGGCTACACCTTC
TRBV11-2	.	.	TRBJ2-7	CASSSTQGPRQYF	TGTGCCAGCAGCTCAACACAGGGCCCACGGCAGTACTTC
TRBV27	few	.	TRBJ2-6	CASSLPTEVSGANVLTF	TGTGCCAGCAGTTTACCTACCGAGGTCTCTGGGGCCAACGTCCTGACTTTC
TRBV4-2	few	.	TRBJ1-1	CASSQDVNLGPGDTEAFF	TGTGCCAGCAGCCAAGACGTTAACTTGGGACCAGGGGACACTGAAGCTTTCTTT
TRBV9	few	TRBD1	TRBJ2-1	CASSPRTGANFNEQFF	TGTGCCAGCAGCCCCAGGACAGGGGCTAACTTCAATGAGCAGTTCTTC
TRBV19	many	.	TRBJ2-4	CAGQGGHRANKNIQYF	TGTGCGGGCCAGGGCGGGCACCGCGCGAACAAAAACATTCAGTACTTC
TRBV27	.	.	TRBJ1-4	CASSSGLLATNEKLFF	TGTGCCAGCAGTTCGGGACTTCTTGCAACTAATGAAAAACTGTTTTTT
TRBV9	few	.	TRBJ2-2	CASTPEQKNTGELFF	TGTGCCAGCACCCCGGAACAGAAGAACACCGGGGAGCTGTTTTTT